These 20 T cell receptor beta chains share one sample of origin, sequenced in a study of blood T cell repertoires in COVID-19. TCRdb's copy holds only in-frame clones and misses some; the assay was immunoSEQ multiplex PCR. The sample holds under 300,000 clones; 85% to 90% are singletons and the top ten take approximately 12%. Input material: peripheral blood. These receptors were obtained from a woman in her 30s with COVID-19, enrolled during active disease.

This clone was observed a handful of times. V gene TRBV5-1 combines with J gene TRBJ1-2, with 7 bases identical to TRBD1. Per germline, CDR1 SGHRS and CDR2 YFSETQ. The CDR3 totals 14 residues. Trimming at V came to 7 bases and at J to 4 bases, leaving 10 bases not matched to a gene. CDR3 amino acids: CASQPGQRSYGYTF. CDR3 nucleotide sequence: TGCGCCAGCCAACCGGGACAGCGAAGCTATGGCTACACCTTC.

Written as DNA, the CDR3 is TGTGCCAGCAGCAACCGACAAGGGCTCCGGAGCGGTGAGCAGTTCTTC. It is translated as CASSNRQGLRSGEQFF. The chain uses TRBV11-1 and TRBJ2-1, with D tentatively TRBD2 (5 bases). Between the trimmed V and J ends, which lost 5 bases and 9 bases, there was a span of 23 bases. The germline V gene encodes CDR1 SGHAT and CDR2 FQDESV (reference sequence). This CDR3 region has 16 residues.

This clone appeared a single time. J is TRBJ2-1 and V is TRBV5-1; D not resolved. There are 13 residues in the CDR3. Germline V gene data show CDR1 as SGHRS and CDR2 as YFSETQ. Trimming cost V 7 bases and J 7 bases, with 15 bases left between them. This CDR3 reads CASYLPSTNEQFF. DNA for the CDR3: TGCGCCAGCTACCTCCCTTCGACTAATGAGCAGTTCTTC.

The chain employs TRBV5-6 and TRBJ2-3; TRBD2 is a possible D gene (6 bases). In germline, CDR1 is SGHDT, CDR2 YYEEEE. The CDR3 consists of 16 residues. V lost 5 bases and J lost 2, with 18 bases in between. The CDR3 coding sequence is TGTGCCAGCAGTCTCTACGGTAGCGGCTTCACAGATACGCAGTATTTT. This encodes CASSLYGSGFTDTQYF.

The genes are TRBV28 and TRBJ2-3; TRBD1 matches at 7 bases. The J segment lost 0 bases and the V segment lost 6 bases, leaving 12 bases of the junction unmatched. Per germline, CDR1 MDHEN and CDR2 SYDVKM. This CDR3 has 17 amino acids. The CDR3 DNA is TGTGCCAGCAGCATGTGGCCCGGGACAGTCAGCACAGATACGCAGTATTTT. Protein sequence: CASSMWPGTVSTDTQYF.

V gene TRBV19 combines with J gene TRBJ1-5; D perhaps matches TRBD1 (5 bases). CDR1 and CDR2 from the germline V gene are LNHDA and SQIVND (reference sequence). There are 16 residues in the CDR3. The V end lost 1 base, the J end lost 0 bases, and 10 bases lay between the germline ends. In DNA, the CDR3 is TGTGCCAGTAGTATAGCCTTGACAGTTAGCAATCAGCCCCAGCATTTT. Protein sequence: CASSIALTVSNQPQHF.

This chain links TRBV4-1 with TRBJ2-2; D not certain. The V end lost 3 bases, the J end lost 8 bases, and 4 bases lay between the germline ends. Germline V gene sequence: CDR1 MGHRA, CDR2 YSYEKL. The CDR3 is 11 residues long. The CDR3: CASSQEGELFF. The DNA of the CDR3 is TGCGCCAGCAGCCAGGAGGGGGAGCTGTTTTTT.

This sequence joins TRBV23-1 and TRBJ1-6, with D perhaps matching TRBD1 (6 bases). TRBV23-1 is labeled an ORF, and its function is uncertain. V lost 7 bases and J lost 9, with 28 bases in between. This CDR3 comprises 18 residues. DNA of the CDR3: TGCGCCAGCATATCATCATTCACAGGGCTTGATAGGAGTTCACCCCTCCACTTT. It is translated as CASISSFTGLDRSSPLHF.

The CDR3 nucleotides read TGTGCCAGCATCGAAGGGACAGGGGAAACCTCCTCCTACGAGCAGTACTTC. Protein sequence: CASIEGTGETSSYEQYF. The chain joins TRBV21-1 to TRBJ2-7; the D call TRBD1 from the table was never checked on the DNA. TRBV21-1 is a documented pseudogene. There are 17 residues in the CDR3.

The V gene is TRBV11-3, the J gene TRBJ1-1, with 7 bases matching TRBD1. The CDR3 covers 14 residues. V shed 5 bases and J 0 bases; nucleotides not matched to a gene: 3. Germline loops: CDR1 SGHNT, CDR2 YENEEA. CDR3 loop: CASSKGGLNTEAFF. The DNA for the CDR3 is TGTGCCAGCAGCAAAGGGGGCCTGAACACTGAAGCTTTCTTT.

This clone turned up a few times. The rearrangement joins TRBV4-1 to TRBJ2-7; 7 bases map to TRBD2. V lost 3 bases to trimming and J lost 3 bases; unmatched junction nucleotides: 8. In germline, CDR1 is MGHRA, CDR2 YSYEKL. The CDR3 consists of 15 residues. CDR3 DNA: TGCGCCAGCAGCCACGAATTGGGGGGGAACTACGAGCAGTACTTC. This translates into CASSHELGGNYEQYF.

This clone appeared once. Other DNA sequences of this sample code for an identical CDR3. V gene TRBV12-3 or TRBV12-4 combines with J gene TRBJ2-1, with D unclear. CDR3 length: 12 amino acids. Trimming stripped 6 bases from V and 4 bases from J, with 7 bases between. The CDR3 here is CASSLLYNEQFF. DNA of the CDR3: TGTGCCAGCAGCTTATTATACAATGAGCAGTTCTTC.

The gene calls are TRBV29-1 and TRBJ1-1; D possibly corresponds to TRBD1 (5 bases). Between the trimmed V and J ends, which lost 6 bases and 3 bases, there was a span of 20 bases. The V gene's germline CDR1 is SQVTM and CDR2 ANQGSEA. The CDR3 has 15 residues. CDR3 DNA sequence: TGCAGCGTGGCACCTCAGGGCGGTTGGGACACTGAAGCTTTCTTT. It translates to CSVAPQGGWDTEAFF.

V usage is TRBV5-6 and J usage is TRBJ2-5; D is unresolved. V shed 0 bases and J shed 5 bases, with 8 bases lying between them. Looked up from germline, CDR1 is SGHDT and CDR2 is YYEEEE. The CDR3 is made up of 13 amino acids. CDR3 DNA sequence: TGTGCCAGCAGCTTGGTTCAGAGGGAGACCCAGTACTTC. It specifies CASSLVQRETQYF.

The rearrangement links TRBV24-1 to TRBJ1-4, with TRBD1 matching 9 bases. V lost 3 bases and J lost 1; bases outside the gene matches: 5. The CDR3 has 17 residues. Germline V lookup: CDR1 KGHDR, CDR2 SFDVKD. CDR3 in amino acids: CATSDAGTGLTNEKLFF. The CDR3 DNA sequence: TGTGCCACCAGTGATGCCGGGACAGGGTTAACTAATGAAAAACTGTTTTTT.

This chain connects TRBV11-2 to TRBJ2-5, with 8 bases that match TRBD2. V was clipped by 0 bases and J by 5 bases; unmatched bases: 8. CDR3 length: 16 residues. Germline assignment: CDR1 SGHAT and CDR2 FQNNGV. The CDR3 here is CASSLESGGPWETQYF. CDR3 nucleotides: TGTGCCAGCAGCTTAGAAAGCGGGGGCCCGTGGGAGACCCAGTACTTC.

The chain couples TRBV5-1 to TRBJ1-1; 7 positions agree with TRBD1. The CDR3 totals 14 residues. The V gene's germline CDR1 is SGHRS and CDR2 YFSETQ. The V gene end was trimmed by 3 bases and the J gene end by 2 bases; junction bases not matched to a gene: 4. The chain's CDR3 is CASSWDSSNTEAFF. The CDR3 DNA sequence: TGCGCCAGCAGCTGGGACAGTAGTAACACTGAAGCTTTCTTT.

V usage is TRBV7-9 and J usage is TRBJ1-4; D not resolved. Between the trimmed V and J ends, which lost 5 bases and 0 bases, there was a span of 10 bases. CDR1 SEHNR and CDR2 FQNEAQ come from the germline V gene (reference sequence). The length of the CDR3 is 15 residues. The CDR3 region has the DNA TGTGCCAGCAGCCCCAGGACTGCAACTAATGAAAAACTGTTTTTT. Translation: CASSPRTATNEKLFF.

This clone was recorded at least ten times. The chain joins TRBV4-2 to TRBJ1-5; no clear D. Per the germline V gene, CDR1 is LGHNA and CDR2 is YNFKEQ. Trimming took off 1 base at V and 3 bases at J, with 10 bases between the two ends. The CDR3 totals 15 residues. The CDR3 is CASSQGSNFNQPQHF. Here the CDR3 DNA reads TGTGCCAGCAGCCAAGGGAGCAATTTCAATCAGCCCCAGCATTTT.

This sequence joins TRBV4-1 and TRBJ2-7; the match to TRBD1 covers 10 bases. The V gene's germline CDR1 is MGHRA and CDR2 YSYEKL. The CDR3 loop spans 15 amino acids. J lost 7 bases, V lost 2 bases, and 8 bases had no gene match. CDR3 nucleotide sequence: TGCGCCAGCAGCCAAACTGACAGGGGGCTGGGGGAGCAGTACTTC. Protein sequence: CASSQTDRGLGEQYF.